This T cell receptor (beta chain) was retrieved from a study of technical replicates of blood from a handful of donors. CDR1 and CDR2 (germline): SGHNT, YYREEE (reference sequence). The V gene end was trimmed by 0 bases and the J gene end by 1 base; junction bases not matched to a gene: 6. The CDR3 covers 16 residues. TCRdb keeps only in-frame clones here, not all; method: immunoSEQ multiplex PCR. The sample contains around 79,000 clones, approximately 92% of which appear only once. Sequencing used T cells isolated from PBMCs. The sequence came from a human donor in good health. Some clones in this sample may be carry-over from other donors' samples. The chain combines TRBV5-4 with TRBJ2-7; 8 bases are a match to TRBD2. The CDR3 loop reads CASSLAGGKSSYEQYF. Written as DNA, the CDR3 is TGTGCCAGCAGCTTGGCGGGAGGGAAGTCTTCCTACGAGCAGTACTTC.